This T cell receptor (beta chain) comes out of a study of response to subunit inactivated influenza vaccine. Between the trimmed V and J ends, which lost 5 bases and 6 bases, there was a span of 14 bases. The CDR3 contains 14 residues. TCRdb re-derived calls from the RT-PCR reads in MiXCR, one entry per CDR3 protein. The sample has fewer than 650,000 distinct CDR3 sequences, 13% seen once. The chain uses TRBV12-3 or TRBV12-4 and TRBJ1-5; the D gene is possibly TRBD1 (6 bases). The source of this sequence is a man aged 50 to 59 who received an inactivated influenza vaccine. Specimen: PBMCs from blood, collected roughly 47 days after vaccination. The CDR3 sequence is CASSGGGGLQPQHF. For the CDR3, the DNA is TGTGCCAGCAGTGGGGGCGGGGGCCTTCAGCCCCAGCATTTT.